The rows below give T cell receptor beta chains drawn from one sample of a study of blood T cell repertoires in COVID-19. Here immunoSEQ multiplex PCR was the method, and the copy in TCRdb shows in-frame clones only, minus some. The data show hundreds of thousands of clones, about nine tenths seen once. The specimen sequenced was PBMCs or T cells enriched from blood (not recorded which). The source is a woman younger than 35 who had recovered from COVID-19. CDR3s leave out the opening cysteine and the closing phenylalanine or tryptophan. The order of the fields is V gene, CDR3 length, J gene, CDR3 protein.

V gene: TRBV6-5
CDR3 length: 12
J gene: TRBJ1-6
CDR3 protein: ASSRQGKNSPLH

V gene: TRBV28
CDR3 length: 12
J gene: TRBJ2-2
CDR3 protein: ASSLSSGTGELF

V gene: TRBV27
CDR3 length: 13
J gene: TRBJ1-4
CDR3 protein: ASSPQTGAVEKLF

V gene: TRBV4-3
CDR3 length: 12
J gene: TRBJ2-3
CDR3 protein: ASSLSDQGDTQY

V gene: TRBV7-3
CDR3 length: 14
J gene: TRBJ1-3
CDR3 protein: ASSLRAGKSGNTIY

V gene: TRBV29-1
CDR3 length: 11
J gene: TRBJ1-2
CDR3 protein: SVQTGGRVGYT

V gene: TRBV29-1
CDR3 length: 11
J gene: TRBJ1-4
CDR3 protein: SVEADGNEKLF

V gene: TRBV7-6
CDR3 length: 14
J gene: TRBJ1-5
CDR3 protein: ASSLLAYNSNQPQH

V gene: TRBV5-4
CDR3 length: 12
J gene: TRBJ2-2
CDR3 protein: ASSLETATGELF

V gene: TRBV28
CDR3 length: 13
J gene: TRBJ2-1
CDR3 protein: ASSSGTGEGNEQF

V gene: TRBV12-3/TRBV12-4
CDR3 length: 11
J gene: TRBJ1-4
CDR3 protein: ASTDRENEKLF

V gene: TRBV5-1
CDR3 length: 12
J gene: TRBJ2-7
CDR3 protein: ASSFLAGADEQY

V gene: TRBV5-4
CDR3 length: 12
J gene: TRBJ2-7
CDR3 protein: ASIPDAGRLEQY

V gene: TRBV15
CDR3 length: 13
J gene: TRBJ2-7
CDR3 protein: ATSLTGGNPYEQY

V gene: TRBV5-5
CDR3 length: 14
J gene: TRBJ2-3
CDR3 protein: ASSLAPGLSTDTQY

V gene: TRBV20-1
CDR3 length: 14
J gene: TRBJ2-7
CDR3 protein: SASHPRAGGPSEQY

V gene: TRBV28
CDR3 length: 11
J gene: TRBJ1-1
CDR3 protein: ATVDSSADRAF